This T cell receptor beta chain was sequenced during a study of cytomegalovirus exposure and HLA in healthy donors. At the level of the study: Out of about 190 million T cells, an earlier analysis found about 120 million unique TCR beta sequences in total.

The PCR employed 60 Vbeta primers together with 13 Jbeta primers. Here immunoSEQ multiplex PCR was the method, and the copy in TCRdb shows in-frame clones only, minus some. In the table there are around 150,000 clones, 73% of which are singletons. This CDR3 contains 14 residues. In germline, CDR1 is MNHNS, CDR2 SASEGT. The V and J ends lost 1 base and 8 bases, in that order; junction bases with no gene match: 6. This chain uses TRBV6-1 with TRBJ2-3; 7 nucleotides align to TRBD1. This sequence originates from a human donor in good health. The sequenced sample was PBMCs. Here the CDR3 reads CASSEEQGFRTQYF. CDR3 nucleotides: TGTGCCAGCAGTGAAGAACAGGGGTTTCGTACGCAGTATTTT.